The clone carrying this T cell receptor beta chain was observed a few times. Its antigen is currently unknown. This sample is drawn from a study of T cell repertoires in cytomegalovirus infection. For the study at large: Both recently identified HLA-C-restricted and well-studied HLA-B-restricted CMV epitopes were used in the study. The public TCR beta signatures pointed to both CMV infection and matching HLA type.

V was pared by 5 bases and J by 1 base, with 10 bases between. CDR3 length: 14 amino acids. Germline CDR1 is SGHAT and CDR2 is FQNNGV. Each CDR3 protein gets one entry after TCRdb re-called the reads with MiXCR. The data contain a few hundred thousand distinct CDR3 sequences, 30% to 35% of them seen just once; the ten biggest clones take up roughly 17%. The receptor comes from a human donor in good health (CMV status not recorded). Some clones in this sample may be carry-over from other donors' samples. The chain combines TRBV11-2 with TRBJ2-3; D remains ambiguous. Material: cultured PBMCs, obtained from culture after CMV antigen stimulation. CDR3 coding DNA: TGTGCCAGCAGCCCGAGCAGAGGCACAGATACGCAGTATTTT. Translation: CASSPSRGTDTQYF.